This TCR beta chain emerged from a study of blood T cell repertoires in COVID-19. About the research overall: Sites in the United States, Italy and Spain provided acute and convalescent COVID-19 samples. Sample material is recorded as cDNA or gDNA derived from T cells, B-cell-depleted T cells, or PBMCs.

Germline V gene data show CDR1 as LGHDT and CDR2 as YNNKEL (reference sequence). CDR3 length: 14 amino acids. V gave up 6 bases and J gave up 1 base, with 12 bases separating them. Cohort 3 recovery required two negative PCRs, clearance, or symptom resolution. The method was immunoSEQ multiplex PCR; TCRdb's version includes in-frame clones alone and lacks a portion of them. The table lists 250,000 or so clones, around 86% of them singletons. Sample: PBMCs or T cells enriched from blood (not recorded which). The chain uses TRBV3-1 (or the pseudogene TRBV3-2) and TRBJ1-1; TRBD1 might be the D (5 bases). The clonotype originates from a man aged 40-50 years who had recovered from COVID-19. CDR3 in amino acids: CASSSITGNTEAFF. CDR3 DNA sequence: TGTGCCAGCAGTTCCATAACAGGGAACACTGAAGCTTTCTTT.